The clone carrying this T cell receptor beta chain was seen a few times. The CDR3 contains 14 residues. Germline-derived CDR1 and CDR2 are DFQATT and SNEGSKA (reference sequence). The J segment lost 5 bases and the V segment lost 4 bases, leaving 5 bases of the junction unmatched. Time point in this sample: sample taken at primary tumor resection. Unsorted whole RNA from tumor, nontumor lung or frozen PBMC underwent sequencing. This entry comes from a study of spatial heterogeneity in lung cancer. TCRdb called the 5' RACE reads again in MiXCR, with one record for every CDR3 protein. The table lists more than 85,000 distinct CDR3 sequences, approximately 8.5% of them singletons.

The sample consisted of PBMCs, taken at surgery. The sequence derives from a male donor with early-stage non-small cell lung cancer. This sequence joins TRBV20-1 and TRBJ2-1; TRBD2 agrees at 10 bases. CDR3: CSAMRTSGNNEQFF. CDR3 nucleotide sequence: TGCAGTGCTATGCGGACTAGCGGAAACAATGAGCAGTTCTTC.